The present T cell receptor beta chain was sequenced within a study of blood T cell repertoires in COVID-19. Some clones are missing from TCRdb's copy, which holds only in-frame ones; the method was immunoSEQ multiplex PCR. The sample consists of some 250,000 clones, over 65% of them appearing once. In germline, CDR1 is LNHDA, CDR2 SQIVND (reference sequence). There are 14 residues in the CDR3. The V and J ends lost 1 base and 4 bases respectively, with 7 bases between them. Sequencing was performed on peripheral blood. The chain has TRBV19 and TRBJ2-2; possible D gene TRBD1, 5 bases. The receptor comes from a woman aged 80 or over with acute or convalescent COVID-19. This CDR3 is CASSIGGATGELFF. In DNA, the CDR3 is TGTGCCAGTAGTATAGGTGGGGCCACCGGGGAGCTGTTTTTT.